The 5 T cell receptor beta chains listed next were all sequenced from one sample in a study of blood T cells in healthy people across ages. Then a second PCR, running about 6 to 12 cycles, was carried out with a sample-barcoded 5' primer and a J-beta primer mix. TCRdb re-analysed the 5' RACE reads in MiXCR, keeping a single row per CDR3 protein. This repertoire shows about 900,000 distinct CDR3 sequences, 62% found once; its top ten account for around 30%. The sample consisted of blood. The receptor source for this set is a man in his thirties or forties in good health.

The chain links TRBV6-6 to TRBJ2-7, with D unclear. The closer fit of TRBJ2-5 to the DNA end suggests the J call may be wrong. The CDR3 runs to 12 residues. Germline CDR1 reads MNHNY; CDR2 reads SVGAGI (reference sequence). CDR3 loop: CASSKDWETQYF. The CDR3 coding sequence is TGTGCCAGCAGCAAAGACTGGGAGACCCAGTACTTC.

The rearrangement links TRBV15 to TRBJ2-3, with D maybe TRBD2 (6 bases). Germline V gene data show CDR1 as LNHNV and CDR2 as YYDKDF (reference sequence). V lost 1 base, J lost 1 base, and 15 bases lay in between. This CDR3 contains 17 residues. The CDR3 DNA follows: TGTGCCACCAGCAGAGGTCTGCGGGCTAGCGGCACAGATACGCAGTATTTT. Translated: CATSRGLRASGTDTQYF.

The CDR3 sequence: CASSLARLVSDEQYF. The CDR3, as DNA: TGTGCCAGCAGCTTAGCTAGGCTAGTTTCTGACGAGCAGTACTTC. The rearrangement uses TRBV11-2 and TRBJ2-5; D not resolved. Gene TRBJ2-7 matches the end of the DNA better, so the J call may be wrong. The germline V gene encodes CDR1 SGHAT and CDR2 FQNNGV. The CDR3 is made up of 15 amino acids.

The genes are TRBV7-2 and TRBJ1-1, with a possible D match to TRBD1 (6 bases). The V gene lost 5 bases and the J gene lost 3 bases, with 13 bases spanning the gap. The CDR3 length is 14 residues. CDR1 is SGHTA and CDR2 is FQGNSA in the germline V gene. CDR3 in amino acids: CASSLRQADTEAFF. In DNA form, the CDR3 reads TGTGCCAGCAGCCTCAGACAGGCGGACACTGAAGCTTTCTTT.

The J gene is TRBJ2-7, the V gene TRBV6-2 or TRBV6-3; no clear D gene. The CDR3 sequence is 11 residues long. Looked up from germline, CDR1 is MNHEY and CDR2 is SVGEGT. Deletions cut 8 bases from V and 6 bases from J, with 11 bases between. This CDR3 reads CASGWAPEQYF. For the CDR3, the DNA is TGTGCCAGCGGCTGGGCCCCCGAGCAGTACTTC.